This T cell receptor beta chain was sequenced in a study of T cell repertoires in cytomegalovirus infection. Study summary: Indicated by public TCR beta signatures were CMV infection and matching HLA type. Whole-study results and caveats: The ex vivo response was dominated by HLA-C-restricted CMV-specific TCR beta clonotypes. Summed frequency of public TCR beta families distinguished CMV carriers with the relevant HLA.

The CDR3 runs to 17 residues. CDR1 is MNHEY, CDR2 SVGAGI, per germline. The V end was cut by 1 base, the J end by 0 bases, with 13 bases between. Ten or more counts support this clonotype. Antigen: not known. TCRdb analysed the reads with MiXCR anew, one entry per CDR3 protein. The repertoire holds fewer than 550,000 distinct CDR3 sequences, 16% seen once, with roughly a quarter in the top ten. The chain combines TRBV6-5 with TRBJ2-1; the D is unclear. This receptor was taken from a human donor in good health (CMV status not recorded). Some clones in this sample may be carry-over from other donors' samples. The sequencing input was CD8+ T cells from PBMCs. The CDR3 protein is CASSYLSLESSYNEQFF. CDR3 bases: TGTGCCAGCAGTTACTTGTCGCTAGAGAGCTCCTACAATGAGCAGTTCTTC.